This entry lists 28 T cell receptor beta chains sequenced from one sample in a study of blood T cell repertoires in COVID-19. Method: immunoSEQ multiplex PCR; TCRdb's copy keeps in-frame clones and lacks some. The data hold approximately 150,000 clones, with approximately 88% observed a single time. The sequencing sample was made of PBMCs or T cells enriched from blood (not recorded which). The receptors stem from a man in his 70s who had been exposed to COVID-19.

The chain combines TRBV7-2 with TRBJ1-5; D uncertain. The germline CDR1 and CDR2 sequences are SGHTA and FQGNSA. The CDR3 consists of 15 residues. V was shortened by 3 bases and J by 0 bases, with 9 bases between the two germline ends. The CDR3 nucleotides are TGTGCCAGCAGCTTGGGCAGCTATAGCAATCAGCCCCAGCATTTT. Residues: CASSLGSYSNQPQHF.

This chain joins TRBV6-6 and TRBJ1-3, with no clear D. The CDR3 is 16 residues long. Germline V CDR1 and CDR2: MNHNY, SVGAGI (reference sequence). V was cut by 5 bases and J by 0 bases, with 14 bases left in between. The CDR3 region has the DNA TGTGCCAGCAGTAGATGGACGGGGAACTCTGGAAACACCATATATTTT. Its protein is CASSRWTGNSGNTIYF.

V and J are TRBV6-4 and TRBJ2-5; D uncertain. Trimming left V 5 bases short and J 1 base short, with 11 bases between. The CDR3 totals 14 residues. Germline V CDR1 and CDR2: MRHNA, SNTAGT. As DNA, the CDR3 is TGTGCCAGCAGTCCGACTTCCCTCCAAGAGACCCAGTACTTC. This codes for CASSPTSLQETQYF.

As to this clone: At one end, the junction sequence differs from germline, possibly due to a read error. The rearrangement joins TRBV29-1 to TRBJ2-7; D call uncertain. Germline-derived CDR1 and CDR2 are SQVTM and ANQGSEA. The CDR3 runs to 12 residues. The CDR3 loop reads CSAETDSYEQYF. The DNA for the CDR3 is TGCAGCGCTGAAACTGATTCCTACGAGCAGTACTTC.

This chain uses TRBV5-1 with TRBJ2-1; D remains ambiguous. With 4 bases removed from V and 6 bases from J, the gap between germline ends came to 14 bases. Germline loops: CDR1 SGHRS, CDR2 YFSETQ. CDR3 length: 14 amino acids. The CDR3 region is CASSREPSINEQFF. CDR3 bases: TGCGCCAGCAGCCGAGAACCTTCCATCAATGAGCAGTTCTTC.

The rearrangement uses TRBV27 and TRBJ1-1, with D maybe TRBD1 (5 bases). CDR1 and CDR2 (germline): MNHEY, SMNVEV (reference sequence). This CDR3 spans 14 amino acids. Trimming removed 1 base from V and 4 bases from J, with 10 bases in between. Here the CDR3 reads CASSLWPQGTEAFF. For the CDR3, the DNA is TGTGCCAGCAGTTTATGGCCGCAGGGCACTGAAGCTTTCTTT.

The CDR3 bases are TGTGCCAGCTCAGGTGGACAGGGTAGTGCCTACGAGCAGTACTTC. Translation: CASSGGQGSAYEQYF. The chain has TRBV18 and TRBJ2-7; TRBD1 aligns across 8 bases. The germline gives CDR1 KGHSH, CDR2 LQKENI. J was trimmed by 2 bases and V by 5 bases; bases with no gene match: 8. The CDR3 contains 15 residues.

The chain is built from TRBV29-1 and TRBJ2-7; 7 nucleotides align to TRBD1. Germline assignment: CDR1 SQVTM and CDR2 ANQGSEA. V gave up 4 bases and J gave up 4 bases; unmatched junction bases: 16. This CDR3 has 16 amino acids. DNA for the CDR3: TGCAGCGTTGCCGGGCTAGAGGGGGCAATAAAGTACGAGCAGTACTTC. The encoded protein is CSVAGLEGAIKYEQYF.

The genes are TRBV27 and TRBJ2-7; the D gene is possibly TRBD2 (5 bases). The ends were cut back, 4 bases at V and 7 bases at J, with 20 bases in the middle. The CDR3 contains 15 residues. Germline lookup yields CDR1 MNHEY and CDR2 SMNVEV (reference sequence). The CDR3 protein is CASSSDGLSSREQYF. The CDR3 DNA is TGTGCCAGCAGTTCTGACGGACTTTCATCGAGAGAGCAGTACTTC.

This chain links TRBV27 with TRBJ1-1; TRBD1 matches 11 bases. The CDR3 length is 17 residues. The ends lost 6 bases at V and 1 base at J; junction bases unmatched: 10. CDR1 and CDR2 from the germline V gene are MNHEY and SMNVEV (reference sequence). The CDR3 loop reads CASSSRDRGFSNTEAFF. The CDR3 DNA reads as TGTGCCAGCAGCAGTCGGGACAGGGGGTTCTCGAACACTGAAGCTTTCTTT.

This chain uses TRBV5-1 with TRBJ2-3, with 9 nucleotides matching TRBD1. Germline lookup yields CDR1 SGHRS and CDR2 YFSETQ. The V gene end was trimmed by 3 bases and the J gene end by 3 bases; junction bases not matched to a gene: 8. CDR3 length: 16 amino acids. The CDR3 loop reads CASSSHGTGKTDTQYF. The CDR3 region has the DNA TGCGCCAGCAGCTCCCATGGGACAGGGAAGACAGATACGCAGTATTTT. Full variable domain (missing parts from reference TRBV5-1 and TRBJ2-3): KAGVTQTPRYLIKTRGQQVTLSCSPISGHRSVSWYQQTPGQGLQFLFEYFSETQRNKGNFPGRFSGRQFSNSRSEMNVSTLELGDSALYLCASSSHGTGKTDTQYFGPGTRLTVL.

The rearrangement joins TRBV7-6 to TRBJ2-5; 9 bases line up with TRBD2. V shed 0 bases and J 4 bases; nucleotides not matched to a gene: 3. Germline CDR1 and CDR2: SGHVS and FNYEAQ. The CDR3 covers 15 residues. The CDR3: CASSLAGRGGETQYF. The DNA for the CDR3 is TGTGCCAGCAGCTTAGCCGGGCGGGGGGGAGAGACCCAGTACTTC.

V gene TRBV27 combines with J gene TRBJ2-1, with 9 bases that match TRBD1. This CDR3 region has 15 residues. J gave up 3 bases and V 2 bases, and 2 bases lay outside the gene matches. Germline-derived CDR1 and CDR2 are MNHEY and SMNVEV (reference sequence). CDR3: CASSLGQGSYNEQFF. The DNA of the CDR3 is TGTGCCAGCAGTTTAGGACAGGGGAGCTACAATGAGCAGTTCTTC.

Here the CDR3 DNA reads TGTGCCAGCAGCCTCACCCGGGACAACTTTCTTACCCTCCACTTT. Residues: CASSLTRDNFLTLHF. The rearrangement uses TRBV14 and TRBJ1-6; D might be TRBD1 (6 bases). The CDR3 covers 15 residues. V lost 4 bases and J lost 14, with 21 bases in between. Looked up from germline, CDR1 is SGHDN and CDR2 is FVKESK.

As DNA, the CDR3 is TGCGCCAGCAGCTTGCTGGCTAGCGGGCAATATATCGAGCAGTACTTC. This encodes CASSLLASGQYIEQYF. The chain recombines TRBV5-1 with TRBJ2-7, with TRBD2 identical over 8 bases. CDR3 length: 16 amino acids. CDR1 is SGHRS, CDR2 YFSETQ, per germline. V lost 1 base, J lost 6 bases, and 12 bases stayed unmatched.

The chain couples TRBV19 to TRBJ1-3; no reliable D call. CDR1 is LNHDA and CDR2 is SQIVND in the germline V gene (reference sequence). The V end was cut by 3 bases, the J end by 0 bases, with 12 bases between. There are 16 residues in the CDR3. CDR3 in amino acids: CASSILPAVSGNTIYF. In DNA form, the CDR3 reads TGTGCCAGTAGTATTCTCCCGGCGGTCTCTGGAAACACCATATATTTT.

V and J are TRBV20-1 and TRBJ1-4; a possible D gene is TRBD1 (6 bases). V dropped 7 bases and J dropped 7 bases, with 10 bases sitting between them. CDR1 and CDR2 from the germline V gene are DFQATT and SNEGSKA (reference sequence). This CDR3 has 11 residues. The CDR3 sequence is CSGTDSEKLFF. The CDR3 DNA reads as TGCAGTGGGACAGATAGTGAAAAACTGTTTTTT.

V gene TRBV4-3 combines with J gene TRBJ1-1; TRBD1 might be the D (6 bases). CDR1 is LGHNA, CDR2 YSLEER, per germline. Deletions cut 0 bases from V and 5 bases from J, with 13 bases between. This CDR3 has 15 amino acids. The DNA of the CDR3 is TGCGCCAGCAGCCAAGATCGGGGCAGGGGAACTGAAGCTTTCTTT. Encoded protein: CASSQDRGRGTEAFF.

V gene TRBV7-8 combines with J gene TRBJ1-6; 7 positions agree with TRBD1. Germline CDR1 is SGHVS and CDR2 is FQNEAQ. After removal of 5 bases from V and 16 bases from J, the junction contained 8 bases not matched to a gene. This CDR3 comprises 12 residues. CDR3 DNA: TGTGCCAGCAGCCCGACCGGGACAGATCTCCACTTT. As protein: CASSPTGTDLHF.

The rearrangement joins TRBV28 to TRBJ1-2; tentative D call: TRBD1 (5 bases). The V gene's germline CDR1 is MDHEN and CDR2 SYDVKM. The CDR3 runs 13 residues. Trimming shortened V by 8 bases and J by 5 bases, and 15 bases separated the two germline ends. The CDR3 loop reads CASLSAGYYGYTF. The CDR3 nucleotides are TGTGCCAGCCTATCGGCAGGGTATTATGGCTACACCTTC.

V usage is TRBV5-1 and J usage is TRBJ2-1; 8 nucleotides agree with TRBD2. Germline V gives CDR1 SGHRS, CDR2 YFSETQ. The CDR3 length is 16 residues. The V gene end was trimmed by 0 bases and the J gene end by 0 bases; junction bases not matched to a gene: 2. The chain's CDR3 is CASSLASGSSYNEQFF. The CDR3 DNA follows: TGCGCCAGCAGCTTGGCTAGCGGGTCCTCCTACAATGAGCAGTTCTTC.

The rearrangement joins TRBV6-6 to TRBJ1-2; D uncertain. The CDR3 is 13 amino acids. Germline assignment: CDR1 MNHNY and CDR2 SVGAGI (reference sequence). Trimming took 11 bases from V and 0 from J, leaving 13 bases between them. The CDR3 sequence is CACKGGSNYGYTF. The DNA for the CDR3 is TGTGCCTGCAAGGGAGGATCTAACTATGGCTACACCTTC.

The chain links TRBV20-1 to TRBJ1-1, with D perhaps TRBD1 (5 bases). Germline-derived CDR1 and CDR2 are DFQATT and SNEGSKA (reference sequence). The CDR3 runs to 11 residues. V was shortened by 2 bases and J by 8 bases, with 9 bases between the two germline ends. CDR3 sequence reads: CSARTGEEAFF. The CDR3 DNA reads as TGCAGTGCTAGAACGGGGGAAGAAGCTTTCTTT.

CDR3 loop: CASRSGGSGNTIYF. CDR3 nucleotides: TGTGCCAGCAGGTCAGGGGGCTCCGGAAACACCATATATTTT. The chain links TRBV5-4 to TRBJ1-3; TRBD1 aligns across 8 bases. CDR3 length equals 14 residues. Germline lookup yields CDR1 SGHNT and CDR2 YYREEE (reference sequence). After removal of 5 bases from V and 4 bases from J, the junction contained 5 bases not matched to a gene.

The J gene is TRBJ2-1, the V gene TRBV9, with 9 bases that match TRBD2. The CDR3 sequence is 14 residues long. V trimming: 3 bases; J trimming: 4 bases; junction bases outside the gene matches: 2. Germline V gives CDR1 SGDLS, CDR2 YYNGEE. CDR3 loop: CASSAGLAYNEQFF. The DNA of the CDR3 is TGTGCCAGCAGCGCCGGACTAGCGTACAATGAGCAGTTCTTC.

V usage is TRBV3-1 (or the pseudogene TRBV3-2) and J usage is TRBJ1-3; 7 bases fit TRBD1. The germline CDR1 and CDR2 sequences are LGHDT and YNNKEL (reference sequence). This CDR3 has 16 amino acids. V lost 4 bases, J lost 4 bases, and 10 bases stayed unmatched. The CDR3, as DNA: TGTGCCAGCAGCCTTATACCGGGACAGAAGGGAAACACCATATATTTT. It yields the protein CASSLIPGQKGNTIYF.

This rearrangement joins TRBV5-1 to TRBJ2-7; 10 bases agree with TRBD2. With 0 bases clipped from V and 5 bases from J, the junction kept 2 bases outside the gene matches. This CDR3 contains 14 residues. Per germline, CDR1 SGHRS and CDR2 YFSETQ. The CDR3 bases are TGCGCCAGCAGCTTGGGGACTAGCGGCAACGAGCAGTACTTC. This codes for CASSLGTSGNEQYF.

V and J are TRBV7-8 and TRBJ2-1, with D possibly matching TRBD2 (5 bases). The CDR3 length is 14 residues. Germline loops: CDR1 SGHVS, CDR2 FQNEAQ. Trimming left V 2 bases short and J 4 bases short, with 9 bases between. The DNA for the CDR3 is TGTGCCAGCAGCTTATATGGCGGGTACAATGAGCAGTTCTTC. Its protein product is CASSLYGGYNEQFF.